This TCR beta chain was captured in a study of blood T cell repertoires in COVID-19. The overall study: COVID-19 samples collected from the United States, Italy and Spain covered acute and convalescent phases. T cells, B-cell-depleted T cells, or PBMCs supplied cDNA or gDNA.

Original analysis: By means of reference gene primer amplification, nucleated cell counts were estimated. The assay was immunoSEQ multiplex PCR, and TCRdb's table has in-frame clones only and misses some. That table furnishes V, J and clone size, whereas the DNA furnished D and trimming. The table lists 250,000 to 400,000 clones, roughly 90% of them singletons. Recruited during active infection, patients (from Seattle) were subsequently followed longitudinally. Trimming stripped 5 bases from V and 13 bases from J, with 17 bases between. Germline V CDR1 and CDR2: LNHDA, SQIVND (reference sequence). The CDR3 covers 12 residues.

This receptor was identified in a woman aged 25-40 years with COVID-19, enrolled during active disease. The source material was peripheral blood. This chain links TRBV19 with TRBJ1-2, with D tentatively TRBD1 (5 bases). The CDR3 loop is CASSHQPGLPTF. For the CDR3, the DNA is TGTGCCAGTAGTCACCAACCGGGACTGCCCACCTTC.